These 5 T cell receptor beta chains were sequenced from one sample in a study of T cells in Graves' hyperthyroidism and ophthalmopathy. Amplification of TCR beta CDR3 regions used RNA as the template. HTBI primers were employed in a first-round RT-PCR of the TCR CDR3. Via MiXCR, TCRdb re-called the multiplex PCR reads, giving one row per CDR3 protein. The sample lists 550,000 to 800,000 distinct CDR3 sequences, 16% occurring once. The material sequenced was blood. The receptors were gathered from a man younger than 35 with Graves' hyperthyroidism.

This clonotype appeared a few times. The chain couples TRBV7-9 to TRBJ2-3, with D perhaps matching TRBD2 (7 bases). V was cut by 1 base and J by 0 bases, with 17 bases left in between. Germline V gene sequence: CDR1 SEHNR, CDR2 FQNEAQ (reference sequence). The CDR3 loop spans 18 amino acids. The CDR3 region has the DNA TGTGCCAGCAGCTTAGAACGGGGGCTAGCGGCTAGCACAGATACGCAGTATTTT. Translation: CASSLERGLAASTDTQYF.

The chain uses TRBV7-9 and TRBJ1-1, with D possibly being TRBD1 (5 bases). V was shortened by 6 bases and J by 4 bases, with 12 bases between the two germline ends. CDR3 size: 13 residues. Germline CDR1 reads SEHNR; CDR2 reads FQNEAQ (reference sequence). CDR3 bases: TGTGCCAGCAGGTCAGGGTTCGGCACTGAAGCTTTCTTT. Amino acid sequence: CASRSGFGTEAFF.

This clonotype was observed a handful of times. The chain combines TRBV12-3 or TRBV12-4 with TRBJ2-2, with 7 bases aligning to TRBD1. The CDR3 has 14 amino acids. V was clipped by 5 bases and J by 7 bases; unmatched bases: 7. CDR3 sequence: CASSTTGMVGELFF. In nucleotides, the CDR3 is TGTGCCAGCAGTACGACAGGGATGGTCGGGGAGCTGTTTTTT.

The rearrangement links TRBV20-1 to TRBJ2-3; D gene ambiguous. CDR3 length equals 14 residues. Trimming cost V 0 bases and J 4 bases, with 11 bases left between them. CDR1 DFQATT and CDR2 SNEGSKA come from the germline V gene (reference sequence). This CDR3 reads CSARDWRIPDTQYF. The DNA for the CDR3 is TGCAGTGCTAGAGATTGGCGGATCCCAGATACGCAGTATTTT.

V usage is TRBV29-1 and J usage is TRBJ2-7; the match to TRBD1 covers 7 bases. CDR1 is SQVTM and CDR2 is ANQGSEA in the germline V gene. This CDR3 region has 13 residues. The V and J ends lost 6 bases and 3 bases, in that order; junction bases with no gene match: 8. CDR3 DNA sequence: TGCAGCGTCAGGACAGGCGAAGACTACGAGCAGTACTTC. Translated: CSVRTGEDYEQYF.